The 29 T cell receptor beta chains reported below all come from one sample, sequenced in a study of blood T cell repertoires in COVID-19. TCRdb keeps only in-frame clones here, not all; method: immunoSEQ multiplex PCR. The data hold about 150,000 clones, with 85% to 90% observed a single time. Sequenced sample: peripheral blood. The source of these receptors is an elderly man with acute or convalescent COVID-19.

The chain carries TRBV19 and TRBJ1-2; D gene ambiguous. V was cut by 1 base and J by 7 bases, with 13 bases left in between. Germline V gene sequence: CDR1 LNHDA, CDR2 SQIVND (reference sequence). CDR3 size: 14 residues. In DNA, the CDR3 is TGTGCCAGTAGTATAGGAGCCCAAGCCCGTGGCTACACCTTC. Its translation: CASSIGAQARGYTF.

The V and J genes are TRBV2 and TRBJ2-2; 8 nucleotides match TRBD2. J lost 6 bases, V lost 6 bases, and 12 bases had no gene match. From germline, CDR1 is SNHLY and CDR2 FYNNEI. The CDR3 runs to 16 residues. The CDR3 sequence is CASSSVSGGIPGELFF. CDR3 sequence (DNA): TGTGCCAGCAGCTCGGTGAGCGGGGGAATCCCCGGGGAGCTGTTTTTT. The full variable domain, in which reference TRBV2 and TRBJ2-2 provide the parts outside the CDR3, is EPEVTQTPSHQVTQMGQEVILRCVPISNHLYFYWYRQILGQKVEFLVSFYNNEISEKSEIFDDQFSVERPDGSNFTLKIRSTKLEDSAMYFCASSSVSGGIPGELFFGEGSRLTVL.

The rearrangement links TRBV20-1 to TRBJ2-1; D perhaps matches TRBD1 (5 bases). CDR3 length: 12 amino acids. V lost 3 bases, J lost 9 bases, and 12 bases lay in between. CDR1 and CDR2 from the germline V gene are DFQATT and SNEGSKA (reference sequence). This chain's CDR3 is CSASQGMGEQFF. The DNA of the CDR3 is TGCAGTGCTAGTCAGGGTATGGGTGAGCAGTTCTTC.

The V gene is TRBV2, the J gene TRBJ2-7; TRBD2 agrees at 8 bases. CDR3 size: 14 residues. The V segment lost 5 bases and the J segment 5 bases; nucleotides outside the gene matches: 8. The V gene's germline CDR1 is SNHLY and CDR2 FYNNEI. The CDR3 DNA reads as TGTGCCAGCAGTCCCGACCTAGCGGGCAACGAGCAGTACTTC. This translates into CASSPDLAGNEQYF.

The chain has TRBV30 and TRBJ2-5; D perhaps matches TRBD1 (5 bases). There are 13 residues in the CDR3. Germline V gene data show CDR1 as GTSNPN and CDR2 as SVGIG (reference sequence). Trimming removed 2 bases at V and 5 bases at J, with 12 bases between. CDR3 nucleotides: TGTGCCTGGAGTCCCCGGTCAGGGGAGACCCAGTACTTC. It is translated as CAWSPRSGETQYF.

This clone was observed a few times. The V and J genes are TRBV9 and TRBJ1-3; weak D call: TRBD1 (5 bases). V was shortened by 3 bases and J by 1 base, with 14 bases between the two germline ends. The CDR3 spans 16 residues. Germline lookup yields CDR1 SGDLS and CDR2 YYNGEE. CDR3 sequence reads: CASSANLGGSGNTIYF. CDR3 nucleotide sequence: TGTGCCAGCAGCGCCAACCTGGGGGGTTCTGGAAACACCATATATTTT.

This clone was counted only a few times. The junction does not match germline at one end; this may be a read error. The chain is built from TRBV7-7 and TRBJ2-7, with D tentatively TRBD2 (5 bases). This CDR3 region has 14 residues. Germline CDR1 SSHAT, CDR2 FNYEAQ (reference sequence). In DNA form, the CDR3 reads TGTGCTAGCAGCTTAGCGAGGGTTTCCTACGAGCAGTACTTC. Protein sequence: CASSLARVSYEQYF.

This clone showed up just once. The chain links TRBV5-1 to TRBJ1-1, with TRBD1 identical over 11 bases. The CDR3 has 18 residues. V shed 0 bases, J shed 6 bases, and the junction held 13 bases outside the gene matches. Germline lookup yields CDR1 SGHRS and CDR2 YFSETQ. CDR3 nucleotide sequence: TGCGCCAGCAGCTTGGGGCATACCGGGACAGGGGGAATCCCTGAAGCTTTCTTT. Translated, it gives CASSLGHTGTGGIPEAFF.

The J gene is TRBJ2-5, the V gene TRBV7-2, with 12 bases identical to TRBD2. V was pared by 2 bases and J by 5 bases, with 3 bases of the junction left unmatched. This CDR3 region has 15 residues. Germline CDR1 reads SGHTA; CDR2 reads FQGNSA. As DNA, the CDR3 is TGTGCCAGCAGCTTATCGGGACTAGCGGGCGAGACCCAGTACTTC. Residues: CASSLSGLAGETQYF.

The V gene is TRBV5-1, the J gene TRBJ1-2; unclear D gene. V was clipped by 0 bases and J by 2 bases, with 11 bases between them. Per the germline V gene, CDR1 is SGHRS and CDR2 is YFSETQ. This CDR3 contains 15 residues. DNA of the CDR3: TGCGCCAGCAGCTTGGTACAGAGTAAAAACTATGGCTACACCTTC. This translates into CASSLVQSKNYGYTF.

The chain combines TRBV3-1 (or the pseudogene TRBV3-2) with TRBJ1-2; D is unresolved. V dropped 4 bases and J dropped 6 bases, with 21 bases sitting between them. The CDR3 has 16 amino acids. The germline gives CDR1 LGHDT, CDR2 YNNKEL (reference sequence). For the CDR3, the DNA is TGTGCCAGCAGCCTAAAGGCCGGTGCGGGGAAGAATGGCTACACCTTC. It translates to CASSLKAGAGKNGYTF.

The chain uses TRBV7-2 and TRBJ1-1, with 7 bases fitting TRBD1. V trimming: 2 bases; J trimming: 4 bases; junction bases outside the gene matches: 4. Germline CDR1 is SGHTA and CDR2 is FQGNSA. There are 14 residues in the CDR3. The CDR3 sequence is CASSLNQGGTEAFF. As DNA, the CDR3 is TGTGCCAGCAGCTTAAATCAGGGGGGCACTGAAGCTTTCTTT.

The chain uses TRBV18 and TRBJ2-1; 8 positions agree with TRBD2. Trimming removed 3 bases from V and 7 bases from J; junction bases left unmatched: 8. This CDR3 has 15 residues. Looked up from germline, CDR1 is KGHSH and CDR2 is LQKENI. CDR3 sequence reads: CASSPPGTSENEQFF. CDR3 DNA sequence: TGTGCCAGCTCACCTCCCGGGACTAGTGAGAATGAGCAGTTCTTC. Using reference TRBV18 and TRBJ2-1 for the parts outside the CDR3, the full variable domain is NAGVMQNPRHLVRRRGQEARLRCSPMKGHSHVYWYRQLPEEGLKFMVYLQKENIIDESGMPKERFSAEFPKEGPSILRIQQVVRGDSAAYFCASSPPGTSENEQFFGPGTRLTVL.

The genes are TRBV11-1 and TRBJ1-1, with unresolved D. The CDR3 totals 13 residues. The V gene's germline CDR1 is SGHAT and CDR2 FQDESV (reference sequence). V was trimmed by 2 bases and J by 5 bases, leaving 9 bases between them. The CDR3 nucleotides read TGTGCCAGCAGCTTACGTACGGTAACTGAAGCTTTCTTT. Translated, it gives CASSLRTVTEAFF.

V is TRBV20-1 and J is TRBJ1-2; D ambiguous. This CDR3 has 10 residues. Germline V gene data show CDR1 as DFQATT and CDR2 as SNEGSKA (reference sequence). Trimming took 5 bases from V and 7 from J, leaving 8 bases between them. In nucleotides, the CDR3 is TGCAGTGCTGCCGGTGGTGGCTACACCTTC. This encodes CSAAGGGYTF.

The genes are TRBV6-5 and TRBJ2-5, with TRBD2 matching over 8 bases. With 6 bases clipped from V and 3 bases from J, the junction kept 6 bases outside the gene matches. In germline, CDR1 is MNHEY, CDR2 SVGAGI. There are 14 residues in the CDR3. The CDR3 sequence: CASRRSGGEETQYF. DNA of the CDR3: TGTGCCAGCAGGCGATCGGGGGGGGAAGAGACCCAGTACTTC.

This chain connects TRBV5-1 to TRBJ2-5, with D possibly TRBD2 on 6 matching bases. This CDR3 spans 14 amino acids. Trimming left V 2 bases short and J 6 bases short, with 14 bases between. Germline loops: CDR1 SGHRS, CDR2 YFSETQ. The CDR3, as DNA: TGCGCCAGCAGCTTTACGGAGGGCCAGCAGACCCAGTACTTC. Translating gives CASSFTEGQQTQYF.

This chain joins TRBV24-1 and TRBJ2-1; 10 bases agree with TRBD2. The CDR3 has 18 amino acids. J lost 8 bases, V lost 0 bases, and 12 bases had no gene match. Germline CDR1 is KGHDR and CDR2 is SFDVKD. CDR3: CATSDLRGASGSFHEQFF. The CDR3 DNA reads TGTGCCACCAGTGATTTGCGGGGGGCTAGCGGGAGCTTCCATGAGCAGTTCTTC.

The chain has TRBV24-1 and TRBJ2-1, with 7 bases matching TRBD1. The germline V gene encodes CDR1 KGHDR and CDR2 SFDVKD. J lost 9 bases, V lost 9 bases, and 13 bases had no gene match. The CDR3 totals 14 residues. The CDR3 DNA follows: TGTGCCACCGCCCCACAGGACAGGCGAGCTGAGCAGTTCTTC. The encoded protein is CATAPQDRRAEQFF.

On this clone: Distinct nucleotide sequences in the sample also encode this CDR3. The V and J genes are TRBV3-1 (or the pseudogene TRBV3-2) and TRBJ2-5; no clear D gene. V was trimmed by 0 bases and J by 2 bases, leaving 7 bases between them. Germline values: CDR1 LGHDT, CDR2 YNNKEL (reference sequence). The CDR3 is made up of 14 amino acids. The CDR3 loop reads CASSQDWAQETQYF. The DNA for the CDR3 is TGTGCCAGCAGCCAAGATTGGGCGCAAGAGACCCAGTACTTC.

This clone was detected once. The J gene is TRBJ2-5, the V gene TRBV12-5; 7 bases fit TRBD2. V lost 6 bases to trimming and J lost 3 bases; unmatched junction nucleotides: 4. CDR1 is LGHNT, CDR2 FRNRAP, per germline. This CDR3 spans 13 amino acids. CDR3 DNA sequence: TGTGCTAGTGGACGGGACTACAAAGAGACCCAGTACTTC. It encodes CASGRDYKETQYF.

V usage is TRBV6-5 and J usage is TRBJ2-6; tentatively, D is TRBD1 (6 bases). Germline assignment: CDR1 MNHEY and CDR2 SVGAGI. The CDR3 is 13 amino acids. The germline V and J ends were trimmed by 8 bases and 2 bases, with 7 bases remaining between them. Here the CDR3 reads CASGQTGANVLTF. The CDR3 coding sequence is TGTGCCAGCGGACAGACTGGGGCCAACGTCCTGACTTTC.

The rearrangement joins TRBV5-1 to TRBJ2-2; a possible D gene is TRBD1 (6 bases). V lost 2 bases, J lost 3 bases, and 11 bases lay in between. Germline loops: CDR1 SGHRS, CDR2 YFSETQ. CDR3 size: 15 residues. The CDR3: CASSLKTGDTGELFF. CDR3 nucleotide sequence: TGCGCCAGCAGCTTAAAGACAGGAGACACCGGGGAGCTGTTTTTT.

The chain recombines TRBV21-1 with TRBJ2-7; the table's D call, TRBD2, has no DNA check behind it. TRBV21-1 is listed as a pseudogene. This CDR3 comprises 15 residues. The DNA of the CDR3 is TGTGCCAGCAGCAAAGAAAAGCAAGACTCCTACGAGCAGTACTTC. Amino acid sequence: CASSKEKQDSYEQYF.

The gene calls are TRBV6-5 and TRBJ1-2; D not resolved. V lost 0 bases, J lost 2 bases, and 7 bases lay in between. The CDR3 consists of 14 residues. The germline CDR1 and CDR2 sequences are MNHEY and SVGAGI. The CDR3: CASSYSNENYGYTF. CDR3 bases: TGTGCCAGCAGTTACTCGAATGAGAACTATGGCTACACCTTC.

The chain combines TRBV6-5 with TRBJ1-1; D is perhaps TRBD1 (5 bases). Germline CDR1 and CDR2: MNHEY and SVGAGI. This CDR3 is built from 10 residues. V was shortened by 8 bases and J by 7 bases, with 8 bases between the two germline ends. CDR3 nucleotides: TGTGCCAGCCGACAGAATGAAGCTTTCTTT. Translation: CASRQNEAFF.

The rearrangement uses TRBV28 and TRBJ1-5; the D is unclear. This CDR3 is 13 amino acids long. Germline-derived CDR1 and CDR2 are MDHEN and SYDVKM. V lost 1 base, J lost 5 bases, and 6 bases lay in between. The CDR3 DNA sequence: TGTGCCAGCAGTTTATCCGGAGATCAGCCCCAGCATTTT. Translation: CASSLSGDQPQHF.

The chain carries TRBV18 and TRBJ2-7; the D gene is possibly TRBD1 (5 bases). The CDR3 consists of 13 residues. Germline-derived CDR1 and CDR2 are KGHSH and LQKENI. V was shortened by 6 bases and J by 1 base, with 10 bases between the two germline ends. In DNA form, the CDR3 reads TGTGCCAGCTCGGCATCAGGGTCCTACGAGCAGTACTTC. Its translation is CASSASGSYEQYF.

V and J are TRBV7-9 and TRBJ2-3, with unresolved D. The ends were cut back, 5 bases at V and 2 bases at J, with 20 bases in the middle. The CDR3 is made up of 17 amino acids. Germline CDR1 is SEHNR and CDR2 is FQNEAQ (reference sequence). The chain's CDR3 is CASSRSDLSPPTDTQYF. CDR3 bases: TGTGCCAGCAGCAGAAGCGATTTGTCCCCCCCCACAGATACGCAGTATTTT.